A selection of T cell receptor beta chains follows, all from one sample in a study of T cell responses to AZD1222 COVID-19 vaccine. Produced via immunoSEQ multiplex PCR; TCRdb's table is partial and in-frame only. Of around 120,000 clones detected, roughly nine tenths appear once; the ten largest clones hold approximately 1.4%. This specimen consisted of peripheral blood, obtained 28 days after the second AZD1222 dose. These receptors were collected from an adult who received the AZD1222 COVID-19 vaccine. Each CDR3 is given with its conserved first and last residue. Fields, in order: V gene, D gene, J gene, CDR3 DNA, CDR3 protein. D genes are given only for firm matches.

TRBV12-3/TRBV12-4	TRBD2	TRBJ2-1	TGTGCCAGCAGTTCACTAGCGGAGCAGTTCTTC	CASSSLAEQFF
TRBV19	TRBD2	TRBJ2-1	TGTGCCAGTAGTGCTTTAGCCGGGACTAGCGGGACCTACAATGAGCAGTTCTTC	CASSALAGTSGTYNEQFF
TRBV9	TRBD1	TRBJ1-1	TGTGCCAGCAGCCCACAGGGGATGAGCACTGAAGCTTTCTTT	CASSPQGMSTEAFF
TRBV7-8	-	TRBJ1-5	TGTGCCAGCAGCGAACTACGAGGGGGGAGTCAGCCCCAGCATTTT	CASSELRGGSQPQHF
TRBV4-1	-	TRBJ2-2	TGCGCCAGCAGCACACGAACAGGGAAAGGCACCGGGGAGCTGTTTTTT	CASSTRTGKGTGELFF
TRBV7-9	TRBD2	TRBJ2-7	TGTGCCAGCAGCCCGACCGCGGGAGGCTACGAGCAGTACTTC	CASSPTAGGYEQYF
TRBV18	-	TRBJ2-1	TGTGCCAGCTCACTGTTAAGCTCCTACAATGAGCAGTTCTTC	CASSLLSSYNEQFF
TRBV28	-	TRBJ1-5	TGTGCCAGCAGCTTTACAGAGAGCAATCAGCCCCAGCATTTT	CASSFTESNQPQHF
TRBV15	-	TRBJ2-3	TGTGCCACCAGCAGCCTTCTGGGGGCAGGGACAGATACGCAGTATTTT	CATSSLLGAGTDTQYF
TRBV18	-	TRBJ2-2	TGTGCCAGCTCATCCGACAAGACGAACACCGGGGAGCTGTTTTTT	CASSSDKTNTGELFF
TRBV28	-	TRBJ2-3	TGTGCCAGCAGTTTTCCCCAGCAACTTACAGATACGCAGTATTTT	CASSFPQQLTDTQYF
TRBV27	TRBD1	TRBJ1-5	TGTGCCAGCAGTAGACAGGGCCAACTTAATCAGCCCCAGCATTTT	CASSRQGQLNQPQHF
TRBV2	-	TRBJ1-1	TGTGCCAGCGGTGATAGATCCAACACTGAAGCTTTCTTT	CASGDRSNTEAFF
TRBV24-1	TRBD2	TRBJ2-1	TGTGCCACCAGTGATTTGGGACTAGCGAACAATGAGCAGTTCTTC	CATSDLGLANNEQFF
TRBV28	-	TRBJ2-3	TGTGCCAGCAGTCTCCCCAGCACAGATACGCAGTATTTT	CASSLPSTDTQYF
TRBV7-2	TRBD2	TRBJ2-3	TGTGCCAGCAGCTTAATAGCGGGAGATGTAGATACGCAGTATTTT	CASSLIAGDVDTQYF
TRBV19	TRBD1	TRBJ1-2	TGTGCCAGTAGTTTGAATCCCGGGACAGAAGTCGGCTACACCTTC	CASSLNPGTEVGYTF
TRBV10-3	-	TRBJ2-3	TGTGCCATCAGTGAGTCTATTCGGAGCACAGATACGCAGTATTTT	CAISESIRSTDTQYF
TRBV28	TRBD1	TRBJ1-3	TGTGCCAGCAGTTTAACCCCCCCACAGACAGGGTCTGGAAACACCATATATTTT	CASSLTPPQTGSGNTIYF
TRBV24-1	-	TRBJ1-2	TGTGCCACCAGTTTACACCCGGACTATGGCTACACCTTC	CATSLHPDYGYTF
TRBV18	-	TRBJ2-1	TGTGCCAGCTCACCTTTTCAGAGGGATGAGCAGTTCTTC	CASSPFQRDEQFF
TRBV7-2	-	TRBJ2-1	TGTGCCAGCAGCTGGGGCCAGGGGGGCAATGAGCAGTTCTTC	CASSWGQGGNEQFF
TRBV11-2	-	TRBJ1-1	TGTGCCAGCAGCGTGCTTTACACTGAAGCTTTCTTT	CASSVLYTEAFF
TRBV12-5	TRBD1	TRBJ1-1	TGTGCTAGTGGTACTACAGGGGGCTGGACTGAAGCTTTCTTT	CASGTTGGWTEAFF
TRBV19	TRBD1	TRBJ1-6	TGTGCCAGTACTGGAGGACAGGCTGACAGCTCCTATAATTCACCCCTCCACTTT	CASTGGQADSSYNSPLHF